The rows below give T cell receptor beta chains drawn from one sample of a study of OX40 agonist ivuxolimab in advanced cancers. Some clones are missing from TCRdb's copy, which holds only in-frame ones; the method was immunoSEQ multiplex PCR. In the table there are roughly 48,000 clones, less than 85% of which are singletons. The sample consisted of CD4+ or CD8+ T cells sorted from blood, taken in a trial of the OX40 agonist ivuxolimab. The source is an adult with an advanced solid tumor such as melanoma, head and neck, liver or kidney cancer. Both conserved end residues are part of each CDR3. D genes are given only for firm matches. Size tells how often a clone was seen (once, few, many) or the class of an expanded clone, and some rows leave it out.

d_gene: TRBD2; len: 16; v_gene: TRBV7-6; j_gene: TRBJ2-3; abundance: once; CDR3nt: TGTGCCAGCAGCCCCTCCGGGACTAGATACACAGATACGCAGTATTTT; CDR3aa: CASSPSGTRYTDTQYF
d_gene: TRBD1; len: 17; v_gene: TRBV27; j_gene: TRBJ2-7; abundance: -; CDR3nt: TGTGCCAGCAGTTTATCGTGGGGACAGACCCTATCCTACGAGCAGTACTTC; CDR3aa: CASSLSWGQTLSYEQYF
d_gene: -; len: 14; v_gene: TRBV7-9; j_gene: TRBJ1-1; abundance: once; CDR3nt: TGTGCCAGCAGTTTGACGACCCTGAACACTGAAGCTTTCTTT; CDR3aa: CASSLTTLNTEAFF
d_gene: TRBD2; len: 17; v_gene: TRBV9; j_gene: TRBJ2-3; abundance: -; CDR3nt: TGTGCCAGCAGCGGCGGAGGACTAGCGGGGGGGGCAGATACGCAGTATTTT; CDR3aa: CASSGGGLAGGADTQYF
d_gene: TRBD1; len: 14; v_gene: TRBV6-1; j_gene: TRBJ1-1; abundance: -; CDR3nt: TGTGCCAGCAGCCGACAGGGATCGAACACTGAAGCTTTCTTT; CDR3aa: CASSRQGSNTEAFF
d_gene: -; len: 15; v_gene: TRBV27; j_gene: TRBJ1-5; abundance: -; CDR3nt: TGTGCCAGCAGTTTCCAGGGGAACCGCAATCAGCCCCAGCATTTT; CDR3aa: CASSFQGNRNQPQHF
d_gene: TRBD1; len: 15; v_gene: TRBV5-1; j_gene: TRBJ2-5; abundance: -; CDR3nt: TGCGCCAGCAGCATAGCCGGGACAGAAAAAGAGACCCAGTACTTC; CDR3aa: CASSIAGTEKETQYF
d_gene: -; len: 17; v_gene: TRBV5-6; j_gene: TRBJ2-4; abundance: -; CDR3nt: TGTGCCAGCAGCTTGCGGACAGTCATCCTAGCCAAAAACATTCAGTACTTC; CDR3aa: CASSLRTVILAKNIQYF
d_gene: -; len: 15; v_gene: TRBV11-2; j_gene: TRBJ2-2; abundance: few; CDR3nt: TGTGCCAGCAGTCCCTGGACCCGGAACACCGGGGAGCTGTTTTTT; CDR3aa: CASSPWTRNTGELFF
d_gene: -; len: 15; v_gene: TRBV2; j_gene: TRBJ2-2; abundance: -; CDR3nt: TGTGCCAGCAGTGAAGCGTTCCTGAGCTGGCGGGAGCTGTTTTTT; CDR3aa: CASSEAFLSWRELFF
d_gene: TRBD1; len: 15; v_gene: TRBV18; j_gene: TRBJ1-1; abundance: -; CDR3nt: TGTGCCAGCTCACCAGGACAGGGCTGGGACACTGAAGCTTTCTTT; CDR3aa: CASSPGQGWDTEAFF
d_gene: -; len: 13; v_gene: TRBV6-1; j_gene: TRBJ2-7; abundance: -; CDR3nt: TGTGCCACCACTTTGACTCTATCCTACGAGCAGTACTTC; CDR3aa: CATTLTLSYEQYF
d_gene: -; len: 12; v_gene: TRBV29-1; j_gene: TRBJ1-1; abundance: -; CDR3nt: TGCAGCGTTGAGCGGGGTCCCACTGAAGCTTTCTTT; CDR3aa: CSVERGPTEAFF
d_gene: TRBD1; len: 15; v_gene: TRBV28; j_gene: TRBJ1-2; abundance: -; CDR3nt: TGTGCCAGCAGTTGGGGGACAGGGCGCGGCTATGGCTACACCTTC; CDR3aa: CASSWGTGRGYGYTF
d_gene: TRBD1; len: 14; v_gene: TRBV6-6; j_gene: TRBJ2-7; abundance: -; CDR3nt: TGTGCCAGCAGTCTCGACAGGGATAGCTACGAGCAGTACTTC; CDR3aa: CASSLDRDSYEQYF
d_gene: -; len: 12; v_gene: TRBV19; j_gene: TRBJ1-5; abundance: -; CDR3nt: TGTGCCAGTAGTATATTTCAGCAGCCCCAGCATTTT; CDR3aa: CASSIFQQPQHF
d_gene: -; len: 15; v_gene: TRBV27; j_gene: TRBJ2-4; abundance: once; CDR3nt: TGTGCCAGCAGTTTATTGGGGGCCAGTAAAAACATTCAGTACTTC; CDR3aa: CASSLLGASKNIQYF
d_gene: -; len: 14; v_gene: TRBV28; j_gene: TRBJ1-5; abundance: once; CDR3nt: TGTGCCAGCAGTTTACCTCATAGCAATCAGCCCCAGCATTTT; CDR3aa: CASSLPHSNQPQHF
d_gene: -; len: 15; v_gene: TRBV5-1; j_gene: TRBJ2-3; abundance: -; CDR3nt: TGCGCCAGCAGCTTGCGCGGGGTGCGCACAGATACGCAGTATTTT; CDR3aa: CASSLRGVRTDTQYF
d_gene: TRBD1; len: 14; v_gene: TRBV5-1; j_gene: TRBJ2-7; abundance: -; CDR3nt: TGCGCCAGCAGCTTGACAGGGGGAACCTACGAGCAGTACTTC; CDR3aa: CASSLTGGTYEQYF
d_gene: -; len: 14; v_gene: TRBV7-9; j_gene: TRBJ1-1; abundance: once; CDR3nt: TGTGCCAGCAGCCCCTTACTCCCGTGGGTCGAAGCTTTCTTT; CDR3aa: CASSPLLPWVEAFF
d_gene: TRBD1; len: 16; v_gene: TRBV28; j_gene: TRBJ1-6; abundance: -; CDR3nt: TGTGCCAGCAGTTTTGTCGGGACAGGGTTTAATTCACCCCTCCACTTT; CDR3aa: CASSFVGTGFNSPLHF
d_gene: TRBD2; len: 15; v_gene: TRBV5-1; j_gene: TRBJ2-5; abundance: -; CDR3nt: TGCGCCAGCAGCTTGGTAGCGGGTGACCAAGAGACCCAGTACTTC; CDR3aa: CASSLVAGDQETQYF
d_gene: TRBD1; len: 18; v_gene: TRBV5-1; j_gene: TRBJ1-3; abundance: -; CDR3nt: TGCGCCAGCAGCCTGGGACAGGGGGGGACCGCCTCTGGAAACACCATATATTTT; CDR3aa: CASSLGQGGTASGNTIYF
d_gene: TRBD2; len: 16; v_gene: TRBV7-2; j_gene: TRBJ2-5; abundance: -; CDR3nt: TGTGCCAGCAGCCCTAGGACGACTAGCGGGGGTGGGGCCCAGTACTTC; CDR3aa: CASSPRTTSGGGAQYF
d_gene: -; len: 13; v_gene: TRBV9; j_gene: TRBJ2-1; abundance: few; CDR3nt: TGTGCCAGCAGCGTAGCCATCTACAATGAGCAGTTCTTC; CDR3aa: CASSVAIYNEQFF
d_gene: TRBD2; len: 15; v_gene: TRBV5-4; j_gene: TRBJ2-2; abundance: -; CDR3nt: TGTGCCAGCAGACCTGTGACTAGCAGCACCGGGGAGCTGTTTTTT; CDR3aa: CASRPVTSSTGELFF
d_gene: TRBD2; len: 17; v_gene: TRBV5-1; j_gene: TRBJ2-7; abundance: once; CDR3nt: TGCGCCAGCAGCTCCGGGACTAGCGGGATGGGCGGCTACGAGCAGTACTTC; CDR3aa: CASSSGTSGMGGYEQYF
d_gene: TRBD1; len: 15; v_gene: TRBV11-1; j_gene: TRBJ2-3; abundance: -; CDR3nt: TGTGCCAGCAGCTTGGATCAGGGGGCACAGGATACGCAGTATTTT; CDR3aa: CASSLDQGAQDTQYF
d_gene: TRBD2; len: 13; v_gene: TRBV7-2; j_gene: TRBJ2-7; abundance: -; CDR3nt: TGTGCCAGCAGCTCCGGACTAGTCTACGAGCAGTACTTC; CDR3aa: CASSSGLVYEQYF
d_gene: -; len: 14; v_gene: TRBV30; j_gene: TRBJ1-5; abundance: few; CDR3nt: TGTGCCTGGAGTTCGTACCTTCAAGGGCAGCCCCAGCATTTT; CDR3aa: CAWSSYLQGQPQHF
d_gene: TRBD2; len: 13; v_gene: TRBV6-1; j_gene: TRBJ2-5; abundance: -; CDR3nt: TGTGCCGGCCTGGGCGGGGGGATCGAGACCCAGTACTTC; CDR3aa: CAGLGGGIETQYF
d_gene: TRBD2; len: 16; v_gene: TRBV19; j_gene: TRBJ2-3; abundance: -; CDR3nt: TGTGCCAGTAGTAGGACAGCGGGAGGAGTGGCAGATACGCAGTATTTT; CDR3aa: CASSRTAGGVADTQYF
d_gene: TRBD2; len: 16; v_gene: TRBV5-4; j_gene: TRBJ2-1; abundance: -; CDR3nt: TGTGCCAGCAGCTTGATATCTAGCGGGTCTTACAATGAGCAGTTCTTC; CDR3aa: CASSLISSGSYNEQFF
d_gene: -; len: 20; v_gene: TRBV12-5; j_gene: TRBJ1-4; abundance: -; CDR3nt: TGTGCTAGTGGTTGGGACGAGACAGACTGGGCGCAGCGGCTTAATGAAAAACTGTTTTTT; CDR3aa: CASGWDETDWAQRLNEKLFF
d_gene: TRBD1; len: 14; v_gene: TRBV27; j_gene: TRBJ2-7; abundance: -; CDR3nt: TGTGCCAGCAAGCCGGGACAGGGATCCTACGAGCAGTACTTC; CDR3aa: CASKPGQGSYEQYF
d_gene: -; len: 12; v_gene: TRBV5-4; j_gene: TRBJ2-5; abundance: few; CDR3nt: TGTGCCAGCAGCTTCCACGGGGAGACCCAGTACTTC; CDR3aa: CASSFHGETQYF
d_gene: -; len: 15; v_gene: TRBV6-6; j_gene: TRBJ1-1; abundance: -; CDR3nt: TGTGCCAGCAGTTACTCCCCAGATTTGAACACTGAAGCTTTCTTT; CDR3aa: CASSYSPDLNTEAFF
d_gene: TRBD1; len: 16; v_gene: TRBV11-2; j_gene: TRBJ2-2; abundance: once; CDR3nt: TGTGCCAGCAGCAGAACCGGGACAGCAAACACCGGGGAGCTGTTTTTT; CDR3aa: CASSRTGTANTGELFF
d_gene: TRBD2; len: 13; v_gene: TRBV6-5; j_gene: TRBJ2-3; abundance: -; CDR3nt: TGTGCCAGCAGTGCTAGCGGAAGAGATACGCAGTATTTT; CDR3aa: CASSASGRDTQYF
d_gene: -; len: 14; v_gene: TRBV10-3; j_gene: TRBJ2-1; abundance: -; CDR3nt: TGTGCCATCAGGGAGGACGGATCCTACAATGAGCAGTTCTTC; CDR3aa: CAIREDGSYNEQFF
d_gene: TRBD2; len: 17; v_gene: TRBV11-3; j_gene: TRBJ2-1; abundance: -; CDR3nt: TGTGCCAGCAGCTTAAGCCTCAGCGGGGGGCTCTCAGGTGAGCAGTTCTTC; CDR3aa: CASSLSLSGGLSGEQFF
d_gene: TRBD1; len: 13; v_gene: TRBV11-2; j_gene: TRBJ2-3; abundance: -; CDR3nt: TGTGCCAGCAGCTCACTCTTACAGGGGACGCAGTATTTT; CDR3aa: CASSSLLQGTQYF
d_gene: -; len: 13; v_gene: TRBV5-4; j_gene: TRBJ2-7; abundance: -; CDR3nt: TGTGCCAGCAGCTTCCTATCAGCGGACGAGCAGTACTTC; CDR3aa: CASSFLSADEQYF
d_gene: TRBD1; len: 15; v_gene: TRBV19; j_gene: TRBJ2-5; abundance: -; CDR3nt: TGTGCCAGTAGTACCTTTGTACAGGGGGAAGGGACCCAGTACTTC; CDR3aa: CASSTFVQGEGTQYF
d_gene: -; len: 17; v_gene: TRBV7-2; j_gene: TRBJ1-4; abundance: -; CDR3nt: TGTGCCAGCAGCATACGTCCCGGGACAAGGCCGGAGGAAAAACTGTTTTTT; CDR3aa: CASSIRPGTRPEEKLFF
d_gene: -; len: 14; v_gene: TRBV7-3; j_gene: TRBJ2-5; abundance: -; CDR3nt: TGTGCCAGCAGCTTGTGGGGCCTCCAAGAGACCCAGTACTTC; CDR3aa: CASSLWGLQETQYF
d_gene: -; len: 15; v_gene: TRBV5-1; j_gene: TRBJ2-5; abundance: -; CDR3nt: TGCGCCAGCAGCTTGGGAGACAGAGGGAAAGAGACCCAGTACTTC; CDR3aa: CASSLGDRGKETQYF
d_gene: -; len: 16; v_gene: TRBV9; j_gene: TRBJ2-3; abundance: -; CDR3nt: TGTGCCAGCAGCGTAACGACATCATTATCAGGAGATACGCAGTATTTT; CDR3aa: CASSVTTSLSGDTQYF
d_gene: TRBD2; len: 16; v_gene: TRBV7-2; j_gene: TRBJ2-3; abundance: -; CDR3nt: TGTGCCAGCAGCTCAAGGACTAGCGGGGACAGAGATACGCAGTATTTT; CDR3aa: CASSSRTSGDRDTQYF
d_gene: -; len: 14; v_gene: TRBV6-5; j_gene: TRBJ2-7; abundance: -; CDR3nt: TGTGCCAGCAGTTACGTCGGGGTTAGCTACGAGCAGTACTTC; CDR3aa: CASSYVGVSYEQYF
d_gene: TRBD1; len: 14; v_gene: TRBV29-1; j_gene: TRBJ2-7; abundance: -; CDR3nt: TGCAGCGTTGACGTGGCGGGACAGGGAAACGAGCAGTACTTC; CDR3aa: CSVDVAGQGNEQYF
d_gene: -; len: 15; v_gene: TRBV7-3; j_gene: TRBJ2-3; abundance: -; CDR3nt: TGTGCCAGCAGCTTAAATTTCTCCCCAGGAGATACGCAGTATTTT; CDR3aa: CASSLNFSPGDTQYF